Listed below are T cell receptor beta chains from one sample, sequenced in a study of T cell responses to AZD1222 COVID-19 vaccine. Some clones are missing from TCRdb's copy, which holds only in-frame ones; the method was immunoSEQ multiplex PCR. The repertoire has about 140,000 clones, around 90% of them found once; the top ten carry more than 4.5%. The sample here was peripheral blood, taken on day 0 of AZD1222 vaccination. The receptors stem from an adult in good health. CDR3s include the opening cysteine and the closing phenylalanine or tryptophan. D genes are given only for firm matches. Rows give clone size only sometimes, using once, few, many, or a class for an expanded clone.

V gene: TRBV7-2
clone size: .
J gene: TRBJ2-3
D gene: TRBD1
CDR3 protein: CASSYLGQGNTDTQYF
CDR3 DNA: TGTGCCAGCAGCTATTTGGGACAGGGGAACACAGATACGCAGTATTTT

V gene: TRBV5-1
clone size: once
J gene: TRBJ1-1
D gene: .
CDR3 protein: CASSLASVLNTEAFF
CDR3 DNA: TGCGCCAGCAGCTTGGCCTCTGTGCTGAACACTGAAGCTTTCTTT

V gene: TRBV2
clone size: .
J gene: TRBJ1-2
D gene: .
CDR3 protein: CASSEWGRGGYTF
CDR3 DNA: TGTGCCAGCAGTGAGTGGGGGAGAGGCGGCTACACCTTC

V gene: TRBV3-1/TRBV3-2
clone size: .
J gene: TRBJ1-6
D gene: TRBD1
CDR3 protein: CASSPTTGGHSPLHF
CDR3 DNA: TGTGCCAGCAGCCCAACGACAGGGGGGCATTCACCCCTCCACTTT

V gene: TRBV19
clone size: .
J gene: TRBJ1-4
D gene: .
CDR3 protein: CASSNPGWKLFF
CDR3 DNA: TGTGCCAGTAGTAACCCCGGGTGGAAACTGTTTTTT

V gene: TRBV24-1
clone size: .
J gene: TRBJ1-5
D gene: .
CDR3 protein: CATSPSNNQPQHF
CDR3 DNA: TGTGCCACCAGTCCCTCAAACAATCAGCCCCAGCATTTT

V gene: TRBV27
clone size: .
J gene: TRBJ2-7
D gene: TRBD1
CDR3 protein: CASSRDRLSYEQYF
CDR3 DNA: TGTGCCAGCAGTAGGGACAGGCTCTCCTACGAGCAGTACTTC

V gene: TRBV3-1/TRBV3-2
clone size: once
J gene: TRBJ1-1
D gene: .
CDR3 protein: CASSQGYMNTEAFF
CDR3 DNA: TGTGCCAGCAGCCAAGGATACATGAACACTGAAGCTTTCTTT

V gene: TRBV11-2
clone size: .
J gene: TRBJ2-1
D gene: .
CDR3 protein: CASSPGGSGGPYNEQFF
CDR3 DNA: TGTGCCAGCAGCCCGGGCGGGTCGGGGGGCCCCTACAATGAGCAGTTCTTC

V gene: TRBV27
clone size: .
J gene: TRBJ1-2
D gene: .
CDR3 protein: CASSSYRSNYGYTF
CDR3 DNA: TGTGCCAGCAGTTCGTACCGATCTAACTATGGCTACACCTTC

V gene: TRBV11-2
clone size: .
J gene: TRBJ2-5
D gene: .
CDR3 protein: CASSLVGVNQETQYF
CDR3 DNA: TGTGCCAGCAGCTTAGTAGGGGTGAACCAAGAGACCCAGTACTTC

V gene: TRBV11-3
clone size: .
J gene: TRBJ2-3
D gene: .
CDR3 protein: CASSLDLGVIWSDTQYF
CDR3 DNA: TGTGCCAGCAGCTTAGATCTGGGGGTTATATGGTCGGATACGCAGTATTTT

V gene: TRBV3-1/TRBV3-2
clone size: .
J gene: TRBJ2-3
D gene: .
CDR3 protein: CASSPRLVTDTQYF
CDR3 DNA: TGTGCCAGCAGCCCCCGACTAGTAACAGATACGCAGTATTTT

V gene: TRBV7-9
clone size: once
J gene: TRBJ1-5
D gene: .
CDR3 protein: CASSPGGGNQPQHF
CDR3 DNA: TGTGCCAGCAGCCCTGGGGGCGGCAATCAGCCCCAGCATTTT

V gene: TRBV24-1
clone size: once
J gene: TRBJ2-7
D gene: .
CDR3 protein: CATSEAQGRGEQYF
CDR3 DNA: TGTGCCACCAGTGAGGCACAGGGTCGAGGAGAGCAGTACTTC

V gene: TRBV19
clone size: .
J gene: TRBJ2-5
D gene: .
CDR3 protein: CASSRYNQETQYF
CDR3 DNA: TGTGCCAGTAGCCGTTACAACCAAGAGACCCAGTACTTC

V gene: TRBV28
clone size: .
J gene: TRBJ1-5
D gene: TRBD1
CDR3 protein: CASSGDPGGWQPQHF
CDR3 DNA: TGTGCCAGCAGTGGGGATCCAGGGGGATGGCAGCCCCAGCATTTT

V gene: TRBV7-9
clone size: .
J gene: TRBJ2-5
D gene: TRBD2
CDR3 protein: CASTLTRGGIETQYF
CDR3 DNA: TGTGCCAGCACCCTGACGCGGGGGGGCATTGAGACCCAGTACTTC

V gene: TRBV15
clone size: .
J gene: TRBJ1-4
D gene: .
CDR3 protein: CATSRPSTGVDEKLFF
CDR3 DNA: TGTGCCACCAGCAGACCCTCGACAGGAGTGGATGAAAAACTGTTTTTT

V gene: TRBV5-6
clone size: .
J gene: TRBJ1-3
D gene: .
CDR3 protein: CASSSQTGNTIYF
CDR3 DNA: TGTGCCAGCAGCTCGCAGACTGGAAACACCATATATTTT

V gene: TRBV28
clone size: .
J gene: TRBJ2-1
D gene: .
CDR3 protein: CASSPRDTRYNEQFF
CDR3 DNA: TGTGCCAGCAGCCCCCGGGACACCCGATACAATGAGCAGTTCTTC

V gene: TRBV28
clone size: .
J gene: TRBJ2-5
D gene: TRBD1
CDR3 protein: CASSTRQGETQYF
CDR3 DNA: TGTGCCAGCAGTACCCGACAGGGCGAGACCCAGTACTTC

V gene: TRBV15
clone size: once
J gene: TRBJ2-7
D gene: .
CDR3 protein: CATSRAPPGDEQYF
CDR3 DNA: TGTGCCACCAGCAGAGCTCCCCCAGGGGACGAGCAGTACTTC

V gene: TRBV6-5
clone size: .
J gene: TRBJ2-3
D gene: TRBD2
CDR3 protein: CASSYWAGGKDTQYF
CDR3 DNA: TGTGCCAGCAGTTACTGGGCGGGAGGGAAAGATACGCAGTATTTT

V gene: TRBV4-1
clone size: once
J gene: TRBJ1-5
D gene: TRBD1
CDR3 protein: CASSLLPGGNNQPQHF
CDR3 DNA: TGCGCCAGCAGCCTACTCCCAGGGGGTAACAATCAGCCCCAGCATTTT

V gene: TRBV4-1
clone size: .
J gene: TRBJ2-3
D gene: .
CDR3 protein: CASSQDPGRGEVDTQYF
CDR3 DNA: TGCGCCAGCAGCCAAGATCCTGGGCGGGGTGAGGTTGATACGCAGTATTTT

V gene: TRBV4-1
clone size: .
J gene: TRBJ2-1
D gene: TRBD2
CDR3 protein: CASSQSDSGRYEQFF
CDR3 DNA: TGCGCCAGCAGCCAATCGGATAGCGGGAGATATGAGCAGTTCTTC

V gene: TRBV6-2/TRBV6-3
clone size: once
J gene: TRBJ2-5
D gene: TRBD1
CDR3 protein: CASSSMDRGFVETQYF
CDR3 DNA: TGTGCCAGCAGTTCGATGGACAGGGGATTTGTGGAGACCCAGTACTTC

V gene: TRBV2
clone size: .
J gene: TRBJ2-5
D gene: TRBD2
CDR3 protein: CATLRERGQETQYF
CDR3 DNA: TGTGCCACCCTCCGGGAGCGGGGGCAAGAGACCCAGTACTTC

V gene: TRBV7-8
clone size: .
J gene: TRBJ1-5
D gene: .
CDR3 protein: CASSPGRNSNQPQHF
CDR3 DNA: TGTGCCAGCAGCCCCGGACGGAATAGCAATCAGCCCCAGCATTTT

V gene: TRBV10-2
clone size: .
J gene: TRBJ2-2
D gene: .
CDR3 protein: CASRLDTGELFF
CDR3 DNA: TGCGCCAGCCGTTTGGACACCGGGGAGCTGTTTTTT

V gene: TRBV6-1
clone size: .
J gene: TRBJ1-5
D gene: .
CDR3 protein: CASSDREKGIYPQHF
CDR3 DNA: TGTGCCAGCAGTGACAGGGAAAAGGGAATCTATCCCCAGCATTTT

V gene: TRBV28
clone size: once
J gene: TRBJ1-5
D gene: .
CDR3 protein: CAGGGGEKRNQPQHF
CDR3 DNA: TGTGCCGGCGGGGGCGGGGAAAAAAGAAATCAGCCCCAGCATTTT

V gene: TRBV10-3
clone size: once
J gene: TRBJ2-2
D gene: .
CDR3 protein: CAISETSTGELFF
CDR3 DNA: TGTGCCATCAGTGAAACCAGCACCGGGGAGCTGTTTTTT

V gene: TRBV3-1/TRBV3-2
clone size: .
J gene: TRBJ2-1
D gene: .
CDR3 protein: CASSQRGTVRNEQFF
CDR3 DNA: TGTGCCAGCAGCCAGCGGGGGACAGTGAGGAATGAGCAGTTCTTC

V gene: TRBV28
clone size: .
J gene: TRBJ2-7
D gene: TRBD1
CDR3 protein: CASSSTGTTYEQYF
CDR3 DNA: TGTGCCAGCAGTTCGACAGGGACCACCTACGAGCAGTACTTC

V gene: TRBV5-4
clone size: .
J gene: TRBJ1-3
D gene: TRBD1
CDR3 protein: CASRPGTGVSGNTIYF
CDR3 DNA: TGTGCCAGCAGACCCGGGACAGGAGTTTCTGGAAACACCATATATTTT

V gene: TRBV14
clone size: .
J gene: TRBJ2-1
D gene: .
CDR3 protein: CASSFYNEQFF
CDR3 DNA: TGTGCCAGCTCTTTTTACAATGAGCAGTTCTTC

V gene: TRBV18
clone size: .
J gene: TRBJ1-2
D gene: .
CDR3 protein: CASSAQGTNYGYTF
CDR3 DNA: TGTGCCAGCTCAGCACAGGGTACTAACTATGGCTACACCTTC

V gene: TRBV5-4
clone size: .
J gene: TRBJ2-2
D gene: .
CDR3 protein: CASSLVQNTGELFF
CDR3 DNA: TGTGCCAGCAGCTTGGTCCAGAACACCGGGGAGCTGTTTTTT

V gene: TRBV24-1
clone size: .
J gene: TRBJ1-5
D gene: .
CDR3 protein: CATSDPRWGQNQPQHF
CDR3 DNA: TGTGCCACCAGTGACCCGCGATGGGGCCAAAATCAGCCCCAGCATTTT

V gene: TRBV9
clone size: once
J gene: TRBJ1-4
D gene: .
CDR3 protein: CASSADWRNEKLFF
CDR3 DNA: TGTGCCAGCAGCGCGGACTGGCGGAATGAAAAACTGTTTTTT

V gene: TRBV7-9
clone size: .
J gene: TRBJ1-1
D gene: .
CDR3 protein: CASSLGQGMNTEAFF
CDR3 DNA: TGTGCCAGCAGCTTAGGGCAGGGAATGAACACTGAAGCTTTCTTT

V gene: TRBV5-1
clone size: .
J gene: TRBJ2-2
D gene: .
CDR3 protein: CASSYLAGVTGELFF
CDR3 DNA: TGCGCCAGCAGCTACCTGGCAGGGGTCACCGGGGAGCTGTTTTTT

V gene: TRBV18
clone size: .
J gene: TRBJ2-4
D gene: .
CDR3 protein: CASSQGQSKNIQYF
CDR3 DNA: TGTGCCAGCTCACAGGGTCAGTCCAAAAACATTCAGTACTTC

V gene: TRBV5-4
clone size: .
J gene: TRBJ2-7
D gene: TRBD1
CDR3 protein: CASSHRGYRVMGEQYF
CDR3 DNA: TGTGCCAGCAGTCACAGGGGATACCGAGTGATGGGGGAGCAGTACTTC

V gene: TRBV2
clone size: .
J gene: TRBJ2-7
D gene: .
CDR3 protein: CASSLKYSYEQYF
CDR3 DNA: TGTGCCAGCAGTCTAAAATACTCCTACGAGCAGTACTTC

V gene: TRBV28
clone size: .
J gene: TRBJ2-6
D gene: .
CDR3 protein: CASQGFAGANVLTF
CDR3 DNA: TGTGCCAGCCAGGGTTTCGCTGGGGCCAACGTCCTGACTTTC

V gene: TRBV5-1
clone size: .
J gene: TRBJ1-5
D gene: .
CDR3 protein: CASSLEGVSNQPQHF
CDR3 DNA: TGCGCCAGCAGCTTGGAGGGGGTCTCCAATCAGCCCCAGCATTTT

V gene: TRBV2
clone size: .
J gene: TRBJ1-4
D gene: .
CDR3 protein: CASSIQLKLFF
CDR3 DNA: TGTGCCAGCAGTATACAGCTGAAACTGTTTTTT

V gene: TRBV5-1
clone size: .
J gene: TRBJ2-2
D gene: .
CDR3 protein: CASSLGGPQGGELFF
CDR3 DNA: TGCGCCAGCAGCTTGGGGGGACCCCAAGGCGGGGAGCTGTTTTTT

V gene: TRBV25-1
clone size: .
J gene: TRBJ2-1
D gene: .
CDR3 protein: CASSGGSWARNEQFF
CDR3 DNA: TGTGCCAGCAGTGGAGGGAGCTGGGCCAGAAATGAGCAGTTCTTC

V gene: TRBV12-3/TRBV12-4
clone size: .
J gene: TRBJ1-2
D gene: .
CDR3 protein: CASSNGPYGYTF
CDR3 DNA: TGTGCCAGCAGTAATGGACCTTATGGCTACACCTTC

V gene: TRBV6-5
clone size: once
J gene: TRBJ1-1
D gene: .
CDR3 protein: CASSKRTVNTEAFF
CDR3 DNA: TGTGCCAGCAGTAAAAGGACAGTGAACACTGAAGCTTTCTTT

V gene: TRBV19
clone size: .
J gene: TRBJ1-6
D gene: TRBD1
CDR3 protein: CASSFDRGNSPLHF
CDR3 DNA: TGTGCCAGTAGTTTCGACAGGGGAAATTCACCCCTCCACTTT

V gene: TRBV7-2
clone size: .
J gene: TRBJ2-1
D gene: .
CDR3 protein: CASSLGPTNEQFF
CDR3 DNA: TGTGCCAGCAGCTTGGGACCTACCAATGAGCAGTTCTTC